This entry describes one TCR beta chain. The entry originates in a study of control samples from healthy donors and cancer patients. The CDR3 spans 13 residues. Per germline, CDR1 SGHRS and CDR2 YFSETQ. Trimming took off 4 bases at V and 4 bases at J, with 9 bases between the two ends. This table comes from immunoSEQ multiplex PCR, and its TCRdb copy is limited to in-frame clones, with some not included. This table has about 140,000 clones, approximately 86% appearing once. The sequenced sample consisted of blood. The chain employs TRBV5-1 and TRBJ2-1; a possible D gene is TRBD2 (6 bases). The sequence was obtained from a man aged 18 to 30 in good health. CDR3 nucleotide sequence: TGCGCCAGCAGCCCGGGACTTTACAATGAGCAGTTCTTC. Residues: CASSPGLYNEQFF. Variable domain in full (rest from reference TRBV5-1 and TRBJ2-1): KAGVTQTPRYLIKTRGQQVTLSCSPISGHRSVSWYQQTPGQGLQFLFEYFSETQRNKGNFPGRFSGRQFSNSRSEMNVSTLELGDSALYLCASSPGLYNEQFFGPGTRLTVL.